The next 23 T cell receptor beta chains were all read from a single sample in a study of cytomegalovirus exposure and HLA in healthy donors. The protocol was immunoSEQ multiplex PCR, while the TCRdb copy is restricted to in-frame clones and leaves out a portion. Found here are 65,000 to 75,000 clones, about 92% of them singletons; the top ten hold roughly 5.3%. Sequences were obtained from PBMCs. The receptors were gathered from a man younger than 35 in good health and CMV-seropositive.

V is TRBV7-9 and J is TRBJ2-1; TRBD2 matches 7 bases. Looked up from germline, CDR1 is SEHNR and CDR2 is FQNEAQ (reference sequence). The J segment lost 7 bases and the V segment lost 0 bases, leaving 6 bases of the junction unmatched. This CDR3 is 15 amino acids long. As DNA, the CDR3 is TGTGCCAGCAGCTTAGCTCCGGGAGGCTGGAATGAGCAGTTCTTC. Translation gives CASSLAPGGWNEQFF.

The J gene is TRBJ2-7, the V gene TRBV10-3, with D possibly matching TRBD2 (7 bases). Trimming removed 4 bases from V and 6 bases from J, with 22 bases in between. The CDR3 spans 16 residues. Germline assignment: CDR1 ENHRY and CDR2 SYGVKD. The CDR3: CAISGGGPTGGVEQYF. CDR3 bases: TGTGCCATCAGTGGGGGGGGGCCAACTGGAGGGGTCGAGCAGTACTTC.

This rearrangement joins TRBV28 to TRBJ2-2; 9 bases line up with TRBD1. Germline V CDR1 and CDR2: MDHEN, SYDVKM. The CDR3 totals 14 residues. The V and J ends lost 7 bases and 7 bases, in that order; junction bases with no gene match: 7. CDR3: CASKGQGSNGELFF. The CDR3 DNA sequence: TGTGCCAGCAAGGGACAGGGTAGCAACGGGGAGCTGTTTTTT.

The chain couples TRBV9 to TRBJ2-3; 7 bases line up with TRBD2. Germline CDR1 reads SGDLS; CDR2 reads YYNGEE. The trim removed 3 bases at V and 2 bases at J, leaving 3 bases unmatched. This CDR3 contains 14 residues. CDR3 nucleotide sequence: TGTGCCAGCAGCGGAAGCGGGGTCACAGATACGCAGTATTTT. It translates to CASSGSGVTDTQYF.

This chain links TRBV6-5 with TRBJ2-5, with D maybe TRBD1 (6 bases). The V and J ends lost 6 bases and 4 bases respectively, with 18 bases between them. CDR3 length: 15 residues. Germline lookup yields CDR1 MNHEY and CDR2 SVGAGI. CDR3 in amino acids: CASSRRTARVETQYF. The DNA of the CDR3 is TGTGCCAGCAGCCGAAGGACAGCCCGGGTAGAGACCCAGTACTTC.

This chain joins TRBV5-1 and TRBJ1-1; no clear D. Germline V gene lookup returns CDR1 SGHRS and CDR2 YFSETQ. The CDR3 sequence is 14 residues long. Trimming shortened V by 1 base and J by 1 base, and 8 bases separated the two germline ends. Here the CDR3 reads CASSLLASNTEAFF. The CDR3, as DNA: TGCGCCAGCAGCTTGTTAGCGTCGAACACTGAAGCTTTCTTT.

This clone was counted a single time. The chain combines TRBV14 with TRBJ1-2; 7 bases agree with TRBD1. The CDR3 contains 15 residues. The germline V gene encodes CDR1 SGHDN and CDR2 FVKESK. J lost 4 bases, V lost 0 bases, and 5 bases had no gene match. CDR3 amino acids: CASSQDWSGGYGYTF. The CDR3 DNA sequence: TGTGCCAGCAGCCAAGATTGGTCAGGGGGCTATGGCTACACCTTC.

V and J are TRBV6-5 and TRBJ2-5, with TRBD1 matching 11 bases. This CDR3 region has 14 residues. Trimming at V came to 11 bases and at J to 5 bases, leaving 10 bases not matched to a gene. CDR1 and CDR2 from the germline V gene are MNHEY and SVGAGI. The CDR3 protein is CAPRTGGVRETQYF. CDR3 sequence (DNA): TGTGCCCCCCGGACAGGGGGCGTAAGGGAGACCCAGTACTTC.

CDR3 loop: CASSLALRAGETQYF. Written as DNA, the CDR3 is TGTGCCAGCAGCTTAGCGCTGAGAGCCGGAGAGACCCAGTACTTC. The rearrangement links TRBV7-9 to TRBJ2-5, with unresolved D. This CDR3 has 15 residues. Germline V gene lookup returns CDR1 SEHNR and CDR2 FQNEAQ (reference sequence). V lost 0 bases, J lost 4 bases, and 12 bases lay in between.

This clone occurred once. The chain links TRBV6-4 to TRBJ2-5; 13 bases line up with TRBD2. This CDR3 comprises 18 residues. The ends lost 2 bases at V and 3 bases at J; junction bases unmatched: 9. Germline V gene sequence: CDR1 MRHNA, CDR2 SNTAGT. CDR3 DNA sequence: TGTGCCAGCAGTGACCGCGTACTAGCGGGAGGGCCAAAAGAGACCCAGTACTTC. Amino acid sequence: CASSDRVLAGGPKETQYF.

This clone was detected only a few times. This chain joins TRBV11-1 and TRBJ2-1, with D hard to call. CDR1 is SGHAT, CDR2 FQDESV, per germline (reference sequence). Deletions cut 1 base from V and 5 bases from J, with 12 bases between. The CDR3 consists of 15 residues. The CDR3 spells CASSLDVYEDNEQFF. The CDR3 nucleotides are TGTGCCAGCAGCTTAGACGTTTATGAGGACAATGAGCAGTTCTTC. Using reference TRBV11-1 and TRBJ2-1 for the parts outside the CDR3, the full variable domain is EAEVAQSPRYKITEKSQAVAFWCDPISGHATLYWYRQILGQGPELLVQFQDESVVDDSQLPKDRFSAERLKGVDSTLKIQPAELGDSAMYLCASSLDVYEDNEQFFGPGTRLTVL.

V gene TRBV15 combines with J gene TRBJ2-7; maybe TRBD2 (7 bases). V shed 8 bases and J shed 1 base, with 15 bases lying between them. CDR1 LNHNV and CDR2 YYDKDF come from the germline V gene (reference sequence). The CDR3 runs to 14 residues. DNA for the CDR3: TGTGCCACCGGGAAAGGGGGGGGTTCCTACGAGCAGTACTTC. It yields the protein CATGKGGGSYEQYF. Combining the CDR3 with reference TRBV15 and TRBJ2-7 gives the whole variable domain DAMVIQNPRYQVTQFGKPVTLSCSQTLNHNVMYWYQQKSSQAPKLLFHYYDKDFNNEADTPDNFQSRRPNTSFCFLDIRSPGLGDTAMYLCATGKGGGSYEQYFGPGTRLTVT.

The genes are TRBV2 and TRBJ1-2; D not resolved. The CDR3 extends over 15 amino acids. The germline V gene encodes CDR1 SNHLY and CDR2 FYNNEI. The V end was cut by 10 bases, the J end by 0 bases, with 18 bases between. CDR3 protein: CATSLNPGTNYGYTF. CDR3 nucleotide sequence: TGTGCCACCTCCCTTAACCCCGGTACTAACTATGGCTACACCTTC. Looking up the rest from reference TRBV2 and TRBJ1-2 gives the full variable domain: EPEVTQTPSHQVTQMGQEVILRCVPISNHLYFYWYRQILGQKVEFLVSFYNNEISEKSEIFDDQFSVERPDGSNFTLKIRSTKLEDSAMYFCATSLNPGTNYGYTFGSGTRLTVV.

The V and J genes are TRBV9 and TRBJ2-7; D ambiguous. CDR1 and CDR2 from the germline V gene are SGDLS and YYNGEE. The CDR3 is 14 residues long. With 7 bases removed from V and 0 bases from J, the gap between germline ends came to 14 bases. CDR3 nucleotide sequence: TGTGCCAGCTCTCCAGCCCCGGGCTCCTACGAGCAGTACTTC. It yields the protein CASSPAPGSYEQYF.

V and J are TRBV9 and TRBJ2-5; TRBD1 is a possible D gene (6 bases). This CDR3 comprises 15 residues. The V end was cut by 2 bases, the J end by 5 bases, with 16 bases between. Germline values: CDR1 SGDLS, CDR2 YYNGEE. CDR3 DNA sequence: TGTGCCAGCAGCGTCTCAGGGGTACCCTGGGAGACCCAGTACTTC. Translation gives CASSVSGVPWETQYF.

The CDR3 DNA reads TGTGCCAGCAGCGTAGGGATCGGGGACAGGGGGAACACCGGGGAGCTGTTTTTT. This sequence encodes CASSVGIGDRGNTGELFF. The chain recombines TRBV9 with TRBJ2-2, with 10 bases that match TRBD1. Germline values: CDR1 SGDLS, CDR2 YYNGEE. The junction had 6 bases not matched to a gene; V was cut back by 0 bases and J by 1 base. This CDR3 contains 18 residues.

The V call is TRBV6-6, the J call TRBJ1-2; possible D gene TRBD1, 5 bases. The CDR3 contains 13 residues. The germline V and J ends were trimmed by 0 bases and 12 bases, with 14 bases remaining between them. Germline CDR1 reads MNHNY; CDR2 reads SVGAGI (reference sequence). The CDR3 region is CASSYSRQGAHTF. The CDR3 DNA is TGTGCCAGCAGTTACTCGCGGCAGGGCGCTCACACCTTC.

This chain links TRBV9 with TRBJ2-3; D possibly corresponds to TRBD2 (6 bases). Germline-derived CDR1 and CDR2 are SGDLS and YYNGEE. The V and J ends lost 0 bases and 0 bases respectively, with 17 bases between them. The CDR3 has 18 amino acids. The CDR3 bases are TGTGCCAGCAGCGTAGCCGTTGGGGGGTCAGCTAGCACAGATACGCAGTATTTT. As protein: CASSVAVGGSASTDTQYF.

The chain combines TRBV11-1 with TRBJ1-1; 8 positions agree with TRBD1. Germline assignment: CDR1 SGHAT and CDR2 FQDESV (reference sequence). There are 15 residues in the CDR3. The V segment lost 3 bases and the J segment 1 base; nucleotides outside the gene matches: 4. The DNA for the CDR3 is TGTGCCAGCAGCTTCGCCGGGACAGGGAACACTGAAGCTTTCTTT. As protein: CASSFAGTGNTEAFF. The full variable domain, with the rest looked up from reference TRBV11-1 and TRBJ1-1, is EAEVAQSPRYKITEKSQAVAFWCDPISGHATLYWYRQILGQGPELLVQFQDESVVDDSQLPKDRFSAERLKGVDSTLKIQPAELGDSAMYLCASSFAGTGNTEAFFGQGTRLTVV.

The genes are TRBV28 and TRBJ2-7; 10 bases match TRBD1. Germline V gene lookup returns CDR1 MDHEN and CDR2 SYDVKM. After removal of 4 bases from V and 2 bases from J, the junction contained 8 bases not matched to a gene. This CDR3 contains 16 residues. The CDR3 spells CASSYSPGQGTYEQYF. The CDR3 DNA reads as TGTGCCAGCAGTTACTCACCGGGACAGGGGACCTACGAGCAGTACTTC.

This clone appeared a single time. The rearrangement uses TRBV11-2 and TRBJ2-7, with 12 positions matching TRBD2. Germline V gene data show CDR1 as SGHAT and CDR2 as FQNNGV. The CDR3 has 15 residues. Unmatched junction bases numbered 0, after V lost 1 base and J lost 2 bases. The CDR3 region has the DNA TGTGCCAGCAGCTTAGGACTAGCGGGAGCCTACGAGCAGTACTTC. The encoded protein is CASSLGLAGAYEQYF.

The rearrangement links TRBV27 to TRBJ1-3, with D possibly matching TRBD1 (6 bases). Trimming took 2 bases from V and 2 from J, leaving 10 bases between them. Germline CDR1 reads MNHEY; CDR2 reads SMNVEV (reference sequence). The CDR3 length is 15 residues. CDR3 in amino acids: CASSLTGPPGNTIYF. The CDR3 coding sequence is TGTGCCAGCAGTTTAACAGGGCCGCCTGGAAACACCATATATTTT.

The gene calls are TRBV15 and TRBJ2-3; no reliable D call. The CDR3 loop spans 12 amino acids. Looked up from germline, CDR1 is LNHNV and CDR2 is YYDKDF (reference sequence). V was pared by 1 base and J by 6 bases, with 5 bases between. The CDR3 reads CATSRVRDTQYF. CDR3 coding DNA: TGTGCCACCAGCAGAGTACGGGATACGCAGTATTTT.